This T cell receptor beta chain was sequenced during a study of response to subunit inactivated influenza vaccine. Findings and limits, study-wide: The authors offered the suggestion that each seasonal influenza vaccination recruits few new T cells.

Comments on this clonotype: Its target is not known.

One entry per CDR3 protein, called by TCRdb with MiXCR from the RT-PCR reads. Of about 780,000 distinct CDR3 sequences listed, around 18% are singletons. J was trimmed by 10 bases and V by 5 bases; bases with no gene match: 10. This CDR3 comprises 15 residues. Germline values: CDR1 SGHTA, CDR2 FQGNSA. This receptor was taken from a man aged 50-60 years who received an inactivated influenza vaccine. The chain has TRBV7-2 and TRBJ1-6; 8 nucleotides agree with TRBD1. The specimen comprised PBMCs from blood, sampled about 5 days after vaccination. The DNA of the CDR3 is TGTGCCAGCAGCCCGGGGGACAGGTGGGGGTCACCCCTCCACTTT. Protein: CASSPGDRWGSPLHF.